The entry below gives a single T cell receptor (beta chain) sequence along with its context. The antigen remains undetermined. Each donor was nominally healthy when sampled (though unrecorded immune exposures were likely). Trimming removed 7 bases from V and 0 bases from J; junction bases left unmatched: 8. Looked up from germline, CDR1 is LNHDA and CDR2 is SQIVND (reference sequence). This CDR3 region has 16 residues. This record belongs to a study of cytomegalovirus exposure and HLA in healthy donors. General study findings and limits: TCR beta chains associated with HLA were, in a later analysis, more clonally expanded than equally common others.

A multiplex PCR was run with 60 Vbeta primers and 13 Jbeta primers. Sequencing used immunoSEQ multiplex PCR; TCRdb keeps in-frame clones, though not all of them. This table holds about 150,000 clones, about four fifths found once. The chain is built from TRBV19 and TRBJ1-3; the match to TRBD1 covers 8 bases. What was sequenced was PBMCs. The receptor was derived from a human donor in good health. This chain's CDR3 is CASTPWQGASGNTIYF. The CDR3 DNA is TGTGCCAGTACCCCCTGGCAGGGGGCCTCTGGAAACACCATATATTTT.